The clone carrying this T cell receptor (beta chain) has a count of ten or more. The data stem from a study of Graves' ophthalmopathy and Graves' hyperthyroidism. Orbital computed tomography, thyroid ultrasound, TRAb, serum thyroxine and clinical symptoms formed the basis of diagnosis. Sampling over 8 ml of fresh peripheral blood provided the PBMCs. Amplified material comprised TCR beta CDR3 regions derived from RNA transcripts. The workflow started with a first-round RT-PCR run with HTBI primers and then moved on to a second-round multiplex PCR. TCRdb passed the multiplex PCR reads through MiXCR, listing each CDR3 protein once. In the table there are around 340,000 distinct CDR3 sequences, 15% to 20% of which are singletons. The germline V and J ends were trimmed by 1 base and 5 bases, with 8 bases remaining between them. The CDR3 covers 12 residues. Germline V gene sequence: CDR1 DFQATT, CDR2 SNEGSKA (reference sequence).

The sequencing sample was made of peripheral blood. This rearrangement joins TRBV20-1 to TRBJ2-5; no definite D call. The sequence derives from an adult man with Graves' ophthalmopathy. In DNA, the CDR3 is TGCAGTGCTAGAGCTAGGGCGGAGACCCAGTACTTC. Translating it yields CSARARAETQYF.